This record looks at one TCR beta chain sequence and its context. No antigen is known for it. These data come from a study of CD8 T cells in ankylosing spondylitis. Study-wide results and caveats: A motif in TCR beta, a set of several highly homologous variants, appeared characteristic of ankylosing spondylitis blood. The authors reported significant enrichment of disease-linked clones in matched ankylosing spondylitis synovial fluid. Disease-linked clones had a CD8+ phenotype and relatively low frequency in peripheral blood.

Generation of TCR beta libraries employed quantitative 5'-RACE incorporating molecular barcodes. Using its own MiXCR run on the 5' RACE reads, TCRdb lists one record per CDR3 protein. The sample yields hundreds of thousands of distinct CDR3 sequences, more than 25% seen once. This CDR3 region has 13 residues. Per the germline V gene, CDR1 is MNHNS and CDR2 is SASEGT. V lost 6 bases, J lost 3 bases, and 11 bases lay in between. The sequenced sample was blood, either unsorted or a sorted T cell fraction (not recorded which). This chain uses TRBV6-1 with TRBJ1-2, with D unclear. The source of this sequence is a male donor with ankylosing spondylitis or in good health (not recorded which). Here the CDR3 DNA reads TGTGCCAGCAGCCGAGGGAGAGACTATGGCTACACCTTC. Translated, it gives CASSRGRDYGYTF.